Following are 14 T cell receptor beta chains from one sample sequenced in a study of beta chain features in type 1 diabetes. What was sequenced were expressed TCRB transcripts, since all of the isolated RNA had been reverse transcribed. Only in-frame clones appear in the TCRdb table, and some are missing; sequencing was by immunoSEQ multiplex PCR. Among 300,000 to 400,000 clones listed, roughly 12% were seen once. Sequenced: naive CD4+ T cells from blood. These receptors were collected from a young man in good health.

This clone was counted a few times. V and J are TRBV7-9 and TRBJ2-7; TRBD1 is a possible D gene (5 bases). Germline-derived CDR1 and CDR2 are SEHNR and FQNEAQ (reference sequence). The CDR3 loop spans 13 amino acids. Trimming left V 3 bases short and J 3 bases short, with 9 bases between. The DNA for the CDR3 is TGTGCCAGCAGCTTGGGGCAGATCTACGAGCAGTACTTC. This codes for CASSLGQIYEQYF.

The genes are TRBV5-4 and TRBJ2-7; D is perhaps TRBD2 (6 bases). Germline assignment: CDR1 SGHNT and CDR2 YYREEE (reference sequence). This CDR3 is built from 16 residues. V was clipped by 4 bases and J by 1 base, with 18 bases between them. The CDR3 DNA sequence: TGTGCCAGCAGCCTCTTCGGGGGACCAACATCCTACGAGCAGTACTTC. Encoded protein: CASSLFGGPTSYEQYF.

This clone has just a few counts. V usage is TRBV9 and J usage is TRBJ2-3, with 10 positions matching TRBD2. The trim removed 1 base at V and 0 bases at J, leaving 2 bases unmatched. Germline CDR1 SGDLS, CDR2 YYNGEE. The CDR3 length is 16 residues. CDR3 DNA: TGTGCCAGCAGCGTACTAGCGGGAGCTAGCACAGATACGCAGTATTTT. Residues: CASSVLAGASTDTQYF. Full variable domain (missing parts from reference TRBV9 and TRBJ2-3): DSGVTQTPKHLITATGQRVTLRCSPRSGDLSVYWYQQSLDQGLQFLIQYYNGEERAKGNILERFSAQQFPDLHSELNLSSLELGDSALYFCASSVLAGASTDTQYFGPGTRLTVL.

This clone has just one count. J is TRBJ1-1 and V is TRBV30; D is unclear. V lost 0 bases to trimming and J lost 5 bases, with 13 bases between them. The CDR3 is 14 residues long. Per germline, CDR1 GTSNPN and CDR2 SVGIG (reference sequence). CDR3 DNA sequence: TGTGCCTGGAGTGTAGGGCCCTCGGGGACTGAAGCTTTCTTT. Translated: CAWSVGPSGTEAFF.

The chain has TRBV9 and TRBJ2-1, with a tentative D call TRBD2 (6 bases). The CDR3 sequence is 14 residues long. V lost 0 bases and J 7 bases, leaving 11 bases between the germline ends. The germline gives CDR1 SGDLS, CDR2 YYNGEE. The CDR3 bases are TGTGCCAGCAGCGTAGTCGGGGGTAAGAATGAGCAGTTCTTC. This gives the protein CASSVVGGKNEQFF.

The table lists this clone with a few counts. The chain couples TRBV28 to TRBJ2-3, with D possibly being TRBD1 (6 bases). V lost 4 bases to trimming and J lost 2 bases, with 13 bases between them. The V gene's germline CDR1 is MDHEN and CDR2 SYDVKM. The CDR3 length is 15 residues. CDR3 nucleotide sequence: TGTGCCAGCAGTTCAGCCGCAGGGGCCACAGATACGCAGTATTTT. This codes for CASSSAAGATDTQYF.

The genes are TRBV11-2 and TRBJ1-1, with D possibly matching TRBD1 (5 bases). The V end was cut by 0 bases, the J end by 3 bases, with 5 bases between. Germline V gives CDR1 SGHAT, CDR2 FQNNGV. The CDR3 is 13 residues long. The DNA of the CDR3 is TGTGCCAGCAGCTTAGACAGGGACACTGAAGCTTTCTTT. Residues: CASSLDRDTEAFF.

The rearrangement links TRBV28 to TRBJ1-5; a possible D gene is TRBD1 (5 bases). Trimming took off 5 bases at V and 0 bases at J, with 14 bases between the two ends. Per the germline V gene, CDR1 is MDHEN and CDR2 is SYDVKM. The CDR3 covers 16 residues. The CDR3: CASSPPGGRSNQPQHF. CDR3 coding DNA: TGTGCCAGCAGTCCCCCCGGGGGTCGTAGCAATCAGCCCCAGCATTTT.

The CDR3 here is CASSLGTGVDTGELFF. CDR3 nucleotides: TGTGCCAGCAGCTTAGGGACAGGGGTGGACACCGGGGAGCTGTTTTTT. The chain combines TRBV7-8 with TRBJ2-2, with 9 nucleotides matching TRBD1. The J segment lost 3 bases and the V segment lost 1 base, leaving 3 bases of the junction unmatched. Germline V gene lookup returns CDR1 SGHVS and CDR2 FQNEAQ. The CDR3 contains 16 residues. The entire variable domain, with the rest obtained from reference TRBV7-8 and TRBJ2-2, is as follows: GAGVSQSPRYKVAKRGQDVALRCDPISGHVSLFWYQQALGQGPEFLTYFQNEAQLDKSGLPSDRFFAERPEGSVSTLKIQRTQQEDSAVYLCASSLGTGVDTGELFFGEGSRLTVL.

The chain carries TRBV27 and TRBJ2-3, with 10 bases identical to TRBD2. Germline V gives CDR1 MNHEY, CDR2 SMNVEV (reference sequence). The CDR3 has 15 residues. After removal of 6 bases from V and 3 bases from J, the junction contained 6 bases not matched to a gene. In nucleotides, the CDR3 is TGTGCCAGCAGCCCTTCGACTAGCGGGACAGATACGCAGTATTTT. Translating gives CASSPSTSGTDTQYF.

A word on this clone: A single base separates this from a much larger clone, so it may be a read error. The gene calls are TRBV7-6 and TRBJ2-7; the D is unclear. The ends were cut back, 5 bases at V and 0 bases at J, with 2 bases in the middle. The CDR3 totals 11 residues. Germline V gene sequence: CDR1 SGHVS, CDR2 FNYEAQ. Written as DNA, the CDR3 is TGTGCCAGCAGCCTCTCCTACGAGCAGTACTTC. Translating it yields CASSLSYEQYF.

This chain uses TRBV9 with TRBJ1-3, with TRBD1 matching 7 bases. The CDR3 spans 14 residues. Trimming took 4 bases from V and 8 from J; bases not matched to a gene: 9. The germline CDR1 and CDR2 sequences are SGDLS and YYNGEE. The CDR3 DNA sequence: TGTGCCAGCAGCCGGGGACAGAAAGGTGACACCATATATTTT. Its translation: CASSRGQKGDTIYF.

The CDR3 DNA is TGTGCCAGCAGGCCCCTAGGTGGACTAGCCCCGAACAATGAGCAGTTCTTC. Translation gives CASRPLGGLAPNNEQFF. V is TRBV28 and J is TRBJ2-1; 8 bases map to TRBD2. CDR3 length equals 17 residues. The trim removed 6 bases at V and 5 bases at J, leaving 15 bases unmatched. CDR1 and CDR2 (germline): MDHEN, SYDVKM.

This chain connects TRBV4-3 to TRBJ1-4; D not certain. Trimming left V 2 bases short and J 4 bases short, with 14 bases between. The CDR3 is made up of 16 amino acids. Germline V gene sequence: CDR1 LGHNA, CDR2 YSLEER. The CDR3: CASSQFREGYNEKLFF. CDR3 nucleotide sequence: TGCGCCAGCAGCCAATTTCGGGAAGGGTATAATGAAAAACTGTTTTTT.